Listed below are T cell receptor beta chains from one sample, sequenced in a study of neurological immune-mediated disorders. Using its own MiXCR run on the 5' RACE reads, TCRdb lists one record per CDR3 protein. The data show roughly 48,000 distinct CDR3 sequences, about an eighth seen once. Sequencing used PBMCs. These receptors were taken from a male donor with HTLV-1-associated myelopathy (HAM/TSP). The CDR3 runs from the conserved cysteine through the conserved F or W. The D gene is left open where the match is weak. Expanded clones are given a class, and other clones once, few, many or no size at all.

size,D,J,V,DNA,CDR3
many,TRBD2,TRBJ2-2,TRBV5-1,TGCGCCAGCAGTAAGATAGCGGGGGGCGCCGGGGAGCTGTTTTTT,CASSKIAGGAGELFF
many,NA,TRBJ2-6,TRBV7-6,TGTGCCAGCAGCCGCGGATCCTCTGGGGCCAACGTCCTGACTTTC,CASSRGSSGANVLTF
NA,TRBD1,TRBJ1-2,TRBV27,TGTGCCAGCAGTTTAAAGGGGACAGGGTTCTATGGCTACACCTTC,CASSLKGTGFYGYTF
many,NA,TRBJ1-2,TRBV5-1,TGCGCCAGCAGCTTGGCCCCGGACTATGGCTACACCTTC,CASSLAPDYGYTF
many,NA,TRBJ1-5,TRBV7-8,TGTGCCAGCAGCTTCTTTCGGGATAGCAATCAGCCCCAGCATTTT,CASSFFRDSNQPQHF
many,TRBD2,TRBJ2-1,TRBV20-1,TGCAGTGCTAGAAGGCGGGGGGGTATCAATGAGCAGTTCTTC,CSARRRGGINEQFF
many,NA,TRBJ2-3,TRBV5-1,TGCGCCAGCAGCTTGGGGGGATCCGACACAGATACGCAGTATTTT,CASSLGGSDTDTQYF
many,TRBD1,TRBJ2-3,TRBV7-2,TGTGCCAGCAGCTTAACTCGGGACAGGGGTACAGATACGCAGTATTTT,CASSLTRDRGTDTQYF
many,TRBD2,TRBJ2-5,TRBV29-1,TGCAGCGCGCGGACTAGCGGGGAGACCCAGTACTTC,CSARTSGETQYF
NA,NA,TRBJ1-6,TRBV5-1,TGCGCCAGCAGCTCCACCTCGGGGAATTCACCCCTCCACTTT,CASSSTSGNSPLHF
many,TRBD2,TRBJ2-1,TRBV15,TGTGCCACCAGCCCGGGACTAGCGGGGGACTACAATGAGCAGTTCTTC,CATSPGLAGDYNEQFF
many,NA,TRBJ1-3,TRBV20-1,TGCAGTGCCTCTAAATGGGGCCCAATACAAGGGGCTGGAAACACCATATATTTT,CSASKWGPIQGAGNTIYF
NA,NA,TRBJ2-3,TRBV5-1,TGCGCCAGCAGGCGACTTCCAAGCACAGATACGCAGTATTTT,CASRRLPSTDTQYF
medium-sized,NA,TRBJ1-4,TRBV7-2,TGTGCCAGCAGCTTAAGAGCAACTAATGAAAAACTGTTTTTT,CASSLRATNEKLFF
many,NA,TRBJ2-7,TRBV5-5,TGTGCCAGCAGCCTCGGAGGGAACCCCTACGAGCAGTACTTC,CASSLGGNPYEQYF
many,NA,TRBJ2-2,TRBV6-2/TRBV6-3,TGTGCCAGCAGCCCCATTCAGAGGGCACAGAACACCGGGGAGCTGTTTTTT,CASSPIQRAQNTGELFF
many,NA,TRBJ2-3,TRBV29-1,TGCAGCGTTGCTGGAGGGGGGTATGGAGATACGCAGTATTTT,CSVAGGGYGDTQYF
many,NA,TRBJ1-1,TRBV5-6,TGTGCCAGCAGCTTGGGAGACACTGAAGCTTTCTTT,CASSLGDTEAFF
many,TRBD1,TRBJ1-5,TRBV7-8,TGTGCCAGCAGCTTAGTGCCAGGGGGCGGTCAGCCCCAGCATTTT,CASSLVPGGGQPQHF
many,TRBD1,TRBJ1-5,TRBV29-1,TGCAGCGTTACAACAGGGGGCAGGAATCAGCCCCAGCATTTT,CSVTTGGRNQPQHF
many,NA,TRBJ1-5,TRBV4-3,TGCGCCAGCAGCCCCCAGGTAGATCAGCCCCAGCATTTT,CASSPQVDQPQHF
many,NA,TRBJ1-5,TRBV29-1,TGCAGCGTTGGGGCCCAGGGCCGCAATCAGCCCCAGCATTTT,CSVGAQGRNQPQHF
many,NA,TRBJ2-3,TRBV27,TGTGCCATCAAAAAGCGGGGCAGGGGGCTTCAAGATACGCAGTATTTT,CAIKKRGRGLQDTQYF
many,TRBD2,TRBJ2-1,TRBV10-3,TGTGCCATCAGGACTAGCGGGGGGCCTAATGAGCAGTTCTTC,CAIRTSGGPNEQFF
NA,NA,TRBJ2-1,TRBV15,TGTGCCACCAGCGGGAGCATCCTCGCGGACAATGAGCAGTTCTTC,CATSGSILADNEQFF
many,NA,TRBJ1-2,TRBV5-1,TGCGCCAGCAGCTCTCGGACGAGCCGCCTCTTC,CASSSRTSRLF
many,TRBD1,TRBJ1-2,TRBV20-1,TGCAGTGCTAGGGGACAGGGGGCGTCTGGCTACACCTTC,CSARGQGASGYTF
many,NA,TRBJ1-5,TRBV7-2,TGTGCCAGCAGCTTCACGGACTCCAATCAGCCCCAGCATTTT,CASSFTDSNQPQHF
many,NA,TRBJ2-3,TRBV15,TGTGCCACCAGCCAGTCGCGGACGGCCTTCTCAGATACGCAGTATTTT,CATSQSRTAFSDTQYF
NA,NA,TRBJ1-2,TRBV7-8,TGTGCCAGCAGCTTAGGACAGAACTATGGCTACACCTTC,CASSLGQNYGYTF
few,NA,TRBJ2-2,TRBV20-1,TGCAGTGCTCCTAACCGGGGGCCCACCGGGGAGCTGTTTTTT,CSAPNRGPTGELFF
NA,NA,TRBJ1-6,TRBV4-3,TGCTCCAGCAGATCCTGTAATTCACCCCTCCACTTT,CSSRSCNSPLHF
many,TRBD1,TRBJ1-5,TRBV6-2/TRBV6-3,TGTGCCAGTATCGACAGGGAGGATCAGCCCCAGCATTTT,CASIDREDQPQHF
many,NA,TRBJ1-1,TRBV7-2,TGTGCCAGCAGCTTGGGCAGAAACACTGAAGCTTTCTTT,CASSLGRNTEAFF
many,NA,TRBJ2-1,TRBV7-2,TGTGCCAGCAGCAATCGGAAGGGGCTAAACAATGAGCAGTTCTTC,CASSNRKGLNNEQFF
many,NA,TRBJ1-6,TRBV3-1,TGTGCCAGCAGCCCCGCAGGGCATAATTCACCCCTCCACTTT,CASSPAGHNSPLHF
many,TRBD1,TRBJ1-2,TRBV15,TGTGCCACCAGCAGAGACCCGCAGACAGGGGCTGGTGGCTACACCTTC,CATSRDPQTGAGGYTF
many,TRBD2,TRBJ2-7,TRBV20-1,TGCAGTGCTAGAACCCTAGCGGATGGCCACGAGCAGTACTTC,CSARTLADGHEQYF
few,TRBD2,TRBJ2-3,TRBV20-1,TGCAGTGCTAGAAGTCGGGCTAGCGGGGGTAGCACAGATACGCAGTATTTT,CSARSRASGGSTDTQYF
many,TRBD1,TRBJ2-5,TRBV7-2,TGTGCCAGCAGCCTTGACAGGGAAGAGACCCAGTACTTC,CASSLDREETQYF
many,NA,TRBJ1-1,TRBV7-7,TGTGCCAGCAGCTTTAGCAAGAACACTGAAGCTTTCTTT,CASSFSKNTEAFF
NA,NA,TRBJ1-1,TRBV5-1,TGCGCCAGCAGCCTCGGGATCACTGAAGCTTTCTTT,CASSLGITEAFF
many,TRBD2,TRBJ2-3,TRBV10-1,TGCGCCAGCAGTGAAGGGTTGTCTAGCGGGGCGGTGGATACGCAGTATTTT,CASSEGLSSGAVDTQYF
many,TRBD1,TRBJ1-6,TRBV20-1,TGCAGTGCTAGAGATATGACAGGGGAAAATTCACCCCTCCACTTT,CSARDMTGENSPLHF
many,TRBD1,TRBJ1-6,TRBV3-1,TGTGCCAGCAGCCAAGAGACAGGGCCAAATTCACCCCTCCACTTT,CASSQETGPNSPLHF
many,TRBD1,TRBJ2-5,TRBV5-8,TGTGCCAGCAGCTTGTTGGGACAGGGAGAGACCCAGTACTTC,CASSLLGQGETQYF
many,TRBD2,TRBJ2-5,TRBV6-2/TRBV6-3,TGTGCCAGCAGCTCGGGACTAGCTTTCCAAGAGACCCAGTACTTC,CASSSGLAFQETQYF
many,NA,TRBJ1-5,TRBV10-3,TGTGCCATCAGTGAGTGGGGCCAGGGGACGAGCAATCAGCCCCAGCATTTT,CAISEWGQGTSNQPQHF
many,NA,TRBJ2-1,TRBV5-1,TGCGCCAGCAGCTCGGAGCCCCAAAGCTACAATGAGCAGTTCTTC,CASSSEPQSYNEQFF
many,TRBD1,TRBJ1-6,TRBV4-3,TGCGCCAGCAGCCAAGATAGAGGACAGGTTAATTCACCCCTCCACTTT,CASSQDRGQVNSPLHF
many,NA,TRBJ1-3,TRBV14,TGTGCCAGCAGCCAGGACTTACGTGGAAACACCATATATTTT,CASSQDLRGNTIYF